These T cell receptor beta chains were read from a single sample in a study of CD8 T cells in Susac syndrome. TCRdb processed the immunoSEQ multiplex PCR reads anew with MiXCR; each CDR3 protein has one entry. The sample holds about 69,000 distinct CDR3 sequences; approximately 95% are singletons and the top ten take 0.24%. The sequencing input was CD8+ T cells from PBMCs. These receptors all come from a human donor in good health. Each CDR3 is given with its conserved first and last residue. D genes are given only for firm matches. Expanded clones are given a class, and other clones once, few, many or no size at all.

j_gene | d_gene | v_gene | abundance | CDR3nt | CDR3aa
TRBJ1-1 | . | TRBV3-1 | . | TGTGCCAGCAGCCAAGATCTCGGGGGATCCACTGAAGCTTTCTTT | CASSQDLGGSTEAFF
TRBJ2-1 | . | TRBV7-6 | . | TGTGCCAGCAGCAGCGTAGGCGCGGTCAATGAGCAGTTCTTC | CASSSVGAVNEQFF
TRBJ2-1 | . | TRBV7-9 | . | TGTGCCAGCAGCTTCTTTGCGGACAATGAGCAGTTCTTC | CASSFFADNEQFF
TRBJ1-2 | . | TRBV19 | . | TGTGCCAGTAGTAATGCCATCATGGGCGGCTACACCTTC | CASSNAIMGGYTF
TRBJ2-3 | TRBD2 | TRBV11-1 | . | TGTGCCAGCAGCCACACCCTAGCGGGGGCTACCTTGGGAAGGACAGATACGCAGTATTTT | CASSHTLAGATLGRTDTQYF
TRBJ1-3 | . | TRBV29-1 | . | TGCAGCGTTGGACAAACGTCTGGAAACACCATATATTTT | CSVGQTSGNTIYF
TRBJ1-4 | . | TRBV4-3 | . | TGCGCCAGCAGCCAAGGGGGCTTGAGTGAAAAACTGTTTTTT | CASSQGGLSEKLFF
TRBJ2-4 | . | TRBV7-2 | . | TGTGCCAGCACCCAGCCAGGGCAAAACATTCAGTACTTC | CASTQPGQNIQYF
TRBJ2-5 | . | TRBV6-5 | . | TGTGCCAGCAGTTACTCACCGACAGGATACCAAGAGACCCAGTACTTC | CASSYSPTGYQETQYF
TRBJ2-1 | TRBD1 | TRBV6-4 | . | TGTGCCAGCAGCCCTACCCCCACCGGGACAGGGTCCTACAATGAGCAGTTCTTC | CASSPTPTGTGSYNEQFF
TRBJ1-2 | . | TRBV15 | . | TGTGCCACCAGCAGGCGGACGGGACTCTATGGCTACACCTTC | CATSRRTGLYGYTF
TRBJ2-2 | TRBD1 | TRBV7-2 | . | TGTGCCAGCAAGGACAGGGTGGCCGGGGAGCTGTTTTTT | CASKDRVAGELFF
TRBJ1-5 | TRBD1 | TRBV5-1 | . | TGCGCCAGCAGCCCGGGACAGGGAATGAATCAGCCCCAGCATTTT | CASSPGQGMNQPQHF
TRBJ2-6 | . | TRBV12-3/TRBV12-4 | . | TGTGCCAGCAGTTTCCGAGCATCTGGGGCCAACGTCCTGACTTTC | CASSFRASGANVLTF
TRBJ2-7 | . | TRBV28 | . | TGTGCCAGCAGCCGCCCGTTGTCCGAGCAGTACTTC | CASSRPLSEQYF
TRBJ2-4 | . | TRBV13 | . | TGTGCCAGCAGCTTCCTGGCACCCGGTAGGGCCAAAAACATTCAGTACTTC | CASSFLAPGRAKNIQYF
TRBJ2-5 | . | TRBV7-9 | . | TGTGCCAGCAGGGGGGCCACAGGCTACAAAGAGACCCAGTACTTC | CASRGATGYKETQYF
TRBJ2-5 | . | TRBV10-3 | . | TGTGCCATCAGTGAGTCTGCCGCGCAACCCCAAGAGACCCAGTACTTC | CAISESAAQPQETQYF
TRBJ1-2 | . | TRBV20-1 | once | TGCAGTGCTAGTGTAGAAGTTAACTATGGCTACACCTTC | CSASVEVNYGYTF
TRBJ1-1 | . | TRBV7-9 | . | TGTGCCAGCAGACTCGTCCAGACTGAAGCTTTCTTT | CASRLVQTEAFF
TRBJ1-2 | . | TRBV27 | . | TGTGCCAGCTGGGAGCAGGGGAGCTATGGCTACACCTTC | CASWEQGSYGYTF
TRBJ2-4 | . | TRBV6-6 | . | TGTGCCAGCATGCAACCGCGGGAAAAAAACATTCAGTACTTC | CASMQPREKNIQYF
TRBJ2-1 | . | TRBV5-1 | . | TGCGCCAGCAGCCCGACTAGACACAATGAGCAGTTCTTC | CASSPTRHNEQFF
TRBJ1-3 | . | TRBV9 | once | TGTGCCAGCAGCGGGGGAGCTGGAAACACCATATATTTT | CASSGGAGNTIYF
TRBJ2-1 | . | TRBV4-1 | . | TGCGCCAGCAGCTCGACCCAATTCACTGAGCAGTTCTTC | CASSSTQFTEQFF
TRBJ2-3 | . | TRBV9 | . | TGTGCCAGCAGCCGCATGGGGGCCAGCGATACGCAGTATTTT | CASSRMGASDTQYF
TRBJ2-5 | . | TRBV23-1 | . | TGCGCCAGCAGTCAATCGCCGGGACTTCAAGGGAAGACCCAGTACTTC | CASSQSPGLQGKTQYF
TRBJ1-5 | . | TRBV27 | . | TGTGCCAGCAGTTTAAGAGGGTGGTTTCAGCCCCAGCATTTT | CASSLRGWFQPQHF
TRBJ2-7 | . | TRBV2 | . | TGTGCCAGCAGTGACGACGGCACCTACGAGCAGTACTTC | CASSDDGTYEQYF
TRBJ2-1 | . | TRBV19 | . | TGTGCCAGTAGTATCTTCTCGGGGGAGGAGCAGTTCTTC | CASSIFSGEEQFF
TRBJ2-7 | . | TRBV4-1 | . | TGCGCCAGCAGCCAAGCCGGGTCCCCCTACGAGCAGTACTTC | CASSQAGSPYEQYF
TRBJ1-5 | . | TRBV6-2/TRBV6-3 | . | TGTGCCAGCAGTTTGGGCTGGGACAGCAATCAGCCCCAGCATTTT | CASSLGWDSNQPQHF
TRBJ2-1 | . | TRBV27 | . | TGTGCCAGCACCGCCCCGGGATCTGGGGTCAATGAGCAGTTCTTC | CASTAPGSGVNEQFF
TRBJ2-5 | . | TRBV19 | . | TGTGCCAGTAGCCCCAACGGAGGGAGCCCAGAGACCCAGTACTTC | CASSPNGGSPETQYF
TRBJ2-3 | . | TRBV24-1 | . | TGTGCCACCAGTGATTTCAGCGGTACGCAGTATTTT | CATSDFSGTQYF
TRBJ1-2 | . | TRBV4-1 | once | TGCGCCAGCAGCCACCCGGGCCAGTTGAACTATGGCTACACCTTC | CASSHPGQLNYGYTF
TRBJ2-5 | . | TRBV2 | . | TGTGCCAGCAGTGAAGGGGGCGGCCGGGGAGGTGGCGAGACCCAGTACTTC | CASSEGGGRGGGETQYF
TRBJ2-7 | TRBD2 | TRBV13 | . | TGTGCCAGCAGTCCCGGCGGGGGGTTCGACGAGCAGTACTTC | CASSPGGGFDEQYF
TRBJ2-3 | . | TRBV7-3 | . | TGTGCCAGCAGCCAAGGGGCAAACGGAGGGCTTAGCACAGATACGCAGTATTTT | CASSQGANGGLSTDTQYF
TRBJ1-2 | . | TRBV4-1 | . | TGCGCCAGCAGCCAAGGGGGGCGGTTATTCACCTTC | CASSQGGRLFTF
TRBJ1-1 | TRBD1 | TRBV15 | . | TGTGCCACCAGCAGAGAGGGCAGGGGGCAGAACACTGAAGCTTTCTTT | CATSREGRGQNTEAFF
TRBJ2-1 | TRBD1 | TRBV5-1 | . | TGCGCCAGCAGCGGGGGGACAGGGGCGAATTATGAGCAGTTCTTC | CASSGGTGANYEQFF
TRBJ2-1 | TRBD2 | TRBV6-4 | . | TGTGCCAGCAGTGAAAGGGTAGCGGGGGGGCCCAATGAGCAGTTCTTC | CASSERVAGGPNEQFF
TRBJ1-1 | TRBD1 | TRBV27 | . | TGTGCCAGCAGTAACTACAGGGGGCACGGAGCTTTCTTT | CASSNYRGHGAFF
TRBJ2-2 | TRBD1 | TRBV5-1 | . | TGCGCCAGCAGCCCTAATAGTCGGACAGGGCACACCGGGGAGCTGTTTTTT | CASSPNSRTGHTGELFF
TRBJ2-3 | . | TRBV7-9 | . | TGTGCCAGCAGCTTCGGAGGGGCCACTAGCACAGATACGCAGTATTTT | CASSFGGATSTDTQYF
TRBJ2-1 | . | TRBV4-3 | once | TGCGCCAGCAGCCAAGATCGAGCGTTGATCTACAATGAGCAGTTCTTC | CASSQDRALIYNEQFF
TRBJ1-2 | . | TRBV6-2/TRBV6-3 | . | TGTGCCAGCAGTTACTCTAACCGCGGACGTGGCTACACCTTC | CASSYSNRGRGYTF
TRBJ1-1 | . | TRBV7-3 | . | TGTGCCAGCAGCAGACTGGGGGGGTCTGAAGCTTTCTTT | CASSRLGGSEAFF
TRBJ2-2 | TRBD2 | TRBV29-1 | . | TGCAGCGTTGGTAGGGCTAGCGGGGGTTACGCGAACACCGGGGAGCTGTTTTTT | CSVGRASGGYANTGELFF
TRBJ2-2 | . | TRBV6-5 | . | TGTGCTTCGGGGCTGACGAACACCGGGGAGCTGTTTTTT | CASGLTNTGELFF